The rows below give T cell receptor beta chains drawn from one sample of a study of shared clonotypes between healthy human individuals. The data were produced by immunoSEQ multiplex PCR, yet TCRdb's version contains in-frame clones alone and is incomplete. The sample consists of over a million clones, around 78% of them appearing once. The sample comprised memory CD4+ T cells from PBMCs. Source of these receptors: a man aged 18 to 30 in good health. Some clones in this sample may be carry-over from other donors' samples. Each CDR3 is given with its conserved first and last residue. Fields, in order: clone size, J gene, V gene, D gene, CDR3 protein, CDR3 DNA. The D gene is left open where the match is weak. Rows give clone size only sometimes, using once, few, many, or a class for an expanded clone.

NA | TRBJ1-1 | TRBV30 | NA | CAWTPTEQSEAFF | TGTGCCTGGACCCCCACGGAACAGTCTGAAGCTTTCTTT
NA | TRBJ1-1 | TRBV27 | TRBD1 | CASSPMTGDTEAFF | TGTGCCAGCAGCCCTATGACAGGGGACACTGAAGCTTTCTTT
NA | TRBJ2-7 | TRBV5-1 | TRBD1 | CASSYTRDREEYF | TGCGCCAGCAGCTACACCCGGGACAGGGAGGAGTACTTC
NA | TRBJ2-5 | TRBV5-6 | TRBD2 | CASSLRGTSGRSETQYF | TGTGCCAGCAGCTTGCGAGGGACTAGCGGGAGGTCAGAGACCCAGTACTTC
NA | TRBJ2-5 | TRBV5-1 | NA | CASSLEQGRETQYF | TGCGCCAGCAGCTTGGAACAGGGACGAGAGACCCAGTACTTC
NA | TRBJ2-3 | TRBV9 | NA | CASRRVSTDTQYF | TGTGCCAGCCGGCGGGTAAGCACAGATACGCAGTATTTT
NA | TRBJ1-2 | TRBV11-2 | TRBD1 | CASSPGQLYGYTF | TGTGCCAGCAGCCCGGGACAGCTCTATGGCTACACCTTC
NA | TRBJ2-3 | TRBV7-9 | NA | CASSLLLHLDTQYF | TGTGCCAGCAGCTTACTACTGCACCTGGATACGCAGTATTTT
NA | TRBJ2-1 | TRBV29-1 | TRBD2 | CSVGGGTSGSYNEQFF | TGCAGCGTTGGGGGTGGTACTAGCGGGTCCTACAATGAGCAGTTCTTC
NA | TRBJ2-2 | TRBV28 | NA | CASKGGGRDTGELFF | TGTGCCAGCAAGGGGGGAGGTCGGGACACCGGGGAGCTGTTTTTT
NA | TRBJ2-2 | TRBV6-1 | NA | CASSRERDGELFF | TGTGCCAGCAGTCGGGAAAGGGACGGGGAGCTGTTTTTT
NA | TRBJ2-1 | TRBV6-1 | NA | CASSGANNEQFF | TGTGCCAGCAGTGGGGCTAACAATGAGCAGTTCTTC
few | TRBJ1-1 | TRBV28 | TRBD1 | CASSLLGSDRGFSGTEAFF | TGTGCCAGCAGTTTATTGGGTTCGGACAGGGGGTTTTCGGGCACTGAAGCTTTCTTT
NA | TRBJ2-7 | TRBV6-1 | NA | CASSGWGNAYEQYF | TGTGCCAGCTCCGGCTGGGGAAACGCCTACGAGCAGTACTTC
NA | TRBJ2-7 | TRBV5-1 | NA | CASSLAGWYEQYF | TGCGCCAGCAGCTTGGCAGGGTGGTACGAGCAGTACTTC
NA | TRBJ1-2 | TRBV29-1 | NA | CSVKPDGYNYGYTF | TGCAGCGTCAAACCCGACGGGTATAACTATGGCTACACCTTC
few | TRBJ1-1 | TRBV10-3 | NA | CAIAEMNTEAFF | TGTGCCATCGCCGAGATGAACACTGAAGCTTTCTTT
NA | TRBJ2-7 | TRBV2 | NA | CASKRSSYEQYF | TGTGCCAGCAAGAGGAGCTCCTACGAGCAGTACTTC
NA | TRBJ1-4 | TRBV5-1 | NA | CASRGSFNEKLFF | TGCGCCAGTAGGGGGAGCTTTAATGAAAAACTGTTTTTT
NA | TRBJ2-7 | TRBV6-5 | TRBD2 | CASSRLAGKTYEQYF | TGTGCCAGCAGCCGACTAGCGGGAAAGACTTACGAGCAGTACTTC
NA | TRBJ2-7 | TRBV14 | NA | CASSQDQGNRQYF | TGTGCCAGCAGCCAAGATCAAGGGAATCGGCAGTACTTC
NA | TRBJ2-7 | TRBV29-1 | NA | CSVANIRDHEQYF | TGCAGCGTTGCTAATATTCGGGACCACGAGCAGTACTTC
NA | TRBJ2-7 | TRBV28 | NA | CASSAPGLSTYEQYF | TGTGCCAGCAGTGCGCCGGGACTGAGTACCTACGAGCAGTACTTC
NA | TRBJ2-1 | TRBV7-3 | TRBD2 | CASSSSGKGINEQFF | TGTGCCAGCAGCTCTAGCGGGAAGGGGATAAATGAGCAGTTCTTC
once | TRBJ2-1 | TRBV28 | NA | CASSSPGGLGNNEQFF | TGTGCCAGCAGTTCCCCCGGCGGTCTTGGTAACAATGAGCAGTTCTTC
once | TRBJ1-2 | TRBV6-6 | NA | CASSHEVGLGYTF | TGTGCCAGCAGCCATGAGGTTGGGTTGGGCTACACCTTC
NA | TRBJ2-7 | TRBV5-4 | TRBD2 | CASSKREGGPEQYF | TGTGCCAGCAGCAAGCGGGAGGGCGGCCCCGAGCAGTACTTC
NA | TRBJ2-1 | TRBV30 | TRBD2 | CAWSLAGDYNEQFF | TGTGCCTGGAGTTTAGCGGGAGACTACAATGAGCAGTTCTTC
NA | TRBJ1-3 | TRBV18 | NA | CASSPQGRNTIYF | TGTGCCAGCTCACCACAGGGGAGAAACACCATATATTTT
NA | TRBJ2-1 | TRBV28 | NA | CASSMTTDEQFF | TGTGCCAGCAGTATGACTACTGATGAGCAGTTCTTC
once | TRBJ2-1 | TRBV9 | NA | CASSIRDSRGNEQFF | TGTGCCAGCAGCATCCGGGACTCAAGGGGCAATGAGCAGTTCTTC
NA | TRBJ2-7 | TRBV2 | NA | CASTGGAGSYEQYF | TGTGCCAGCACCGGGGGAGCGGGCTCCTACGAGCAGTACTTC
many | TRBJ1-3 | TRBV28 | NA | CASLFGGGNTIYF | TGTGCCAGCTTGTTCGGAGGAGGAAACACCATATATTTT
NA | TRBJ1-2 | TRBV5-8 | NA | CASSFGGYTF | TGTGCCAGCAGTTTTGGCGGCTACACCTTC
NA | TRBJ2-3 | TRBV5-4 | NA | CASSLGGRGTDTQYF | TGTGCCAGCAGCTTGGGTGGCAGGGGCACAGATACGCAGTATTTT
NA | TRBJ2-7 | TRBV9 | TRBD2 | CASSASGGVYEQYF | TGTGCCAGCAGCGCTAGCGGGGGAGTCTACGAGCAGTACTTC
once | TRBJ2-7 | TRBV6-1 | NA | CASQKSQAYEQYF | TGTGCCAGCCAGAAATCGCAGGCCTACGAGCAGTACTTC